A selection of T cell receptor beta chains follows, all from one sample in a study of cytomegalovirus exposure and HLA in healthy donors. Sequenced by immunoSEQ multiplex PCR; TCRdb stores in-frame clones only, minus some. This table holds 95,000 to 150,000 clones, approximately 72% found once. The source material was PBMCs. These receptors all stem from a man aged 18 to 29 in good health and CMV-seronegative. Each CDR3 is given with its conserved first and last residue. The D gene is left open where the match is weak. The size entry is marked missing in some rows and otherwise reads once, few, many or a size class.

TRBD1,TRBJ1-1,NA,TRBV27,CATQTGAKTEAFF,TGTGCCACCCAGACAGGGGCGAAGACTGAAGCTTTCTTT
NA,TRBJ2-1,NA,TRBV2,CASRSRGFNEQFF,TGTGCCAGCAGGTCTAGAGGTTTCAATGAGCAGTTCTTC
NA,TRBJ2-5,NA,TRBV9,CASSVDSETQYF,TGTGCCAGCAGCGTAGACTCAGAGACCCAGTACTTC
NA,TRBJ1-2,NA,TRBV6-1,CASSEQAFYGYTF,TGTGCCAGCAGTGAACAAGCCTTCTATGGCTACACCTTC
NA,TRBJ1-2,NA,TRBV2,CASSEASVYGYTF,TGTGCCAGCAGTGAAGCGTCAGTATATGGCTACACCTTC
NA,TRBJ2-7,few,TRBV21-1,CASSRTSGYEQYF,TGTGCCAGCAGCCGGACTAGCGGCTACGAGCAGTACTTC
TRBD1,TRBJ1-5,few,TRBV28,CASSSVGQGRNQPQHF,TGTGCCAGCAGTTCAGTCGGACAGGGTAGAAATCAGCCCCAGCATTTT
TRBD1,TRBJ1-3,NA,TRBV4-1,CASSRLQGSSGNTIYF,TGCGCCAGCAGCCGCCTACAGGGGAGCTCTGGAAACACCATATATTTT
NA,TRBJ1-5,NA,TRBV28,CASSLQQGLGNQPQHF,TGTGCCAGCAGTTTACAACAGGGTTTGGGCAATCAGCCCCAGCATTTT
TRBD1,TRBJ2-1,NA,TRBV28,CASINFTDRVNEQFF,TGTGCCAGCATCAATTTTACGGACAGGGTCAATGAGCAGTTCTTC
NA,TRBJ2-7,NA,TRBV4-1,CASSQDQLYGEQYF,TGCGCCAGCAGCCAAGATCAACTGTATGGCGAGCAGTACTTC
TRBD1,TRBJ2-7,NA,TRBV6-5,CATTEDRGLSYEQYF,TGTGCCACCACCGAAGACAGGGGCCTCTCCTACGAGCAGTACTTC
NA,TRBJ1-2,NA,TRBV4-3,CASSQDGGGGYYGYTF,TGCGCCAGCAGCCAAGATGGGGGCGGGGGGTACTATGGCTACACCTTC
NA,TRBJ2-7,few,TRBV28,CASSGRTASSYEQYF,TGTGCCAGCTCTGGCCGGACAGCGAGCTCCTACGAGCAGTACTTC
NA,TRBJ2-3,NA,TRBV5-1,CASSPHRSRVSTDTQYF,TGCGCCAGCAGCCCCCACCGCTCCAGGGTAAGCACAGATACGCAGTATTTT
NA,TRBJ2-3,NA,TRBV5-1,CASSLNYPPVDTQYF,TGCGCCAGCAGCTTGAACTACCCTCCCGTTGATACGCAGTATTTT
TRBD1,TRBJ2-1,NA,TRBV29-1,CSVGGQDYNEQFF,TGCAGCGTGGGGGGACAGGACTACAATGAGCAGTTCTTC
TRBD2,TRBJ2-7,few,TRBV30,CAWSVGSGRLYF,TGTGCCTGGAGTGTCGGGAGCGGGAGGCTTTACTTC
TRBD1,TRBJ2-5,NA,TRBV30,CAWQGTGKETQYF,TGTGCCTGGCAAGGGACAGGGAAAGAGACCCAGTACTTC
NA,TRBJ1-2,once,TRBV19,CASSIPVGGPNYGYTF,TGTGCCAGTAGTATTCCTGTCGGAGGACCCAACTATGGCTACACCTTC
TRBD1,TRBJ2-5,once,TRBV25-1,CASSERTGEQETQYF,TGTGCCAGCAGTGAGAGGACAGGGGAACAAGAGACCCAGTACTTC
NA,TRBJ2-1,NA,TRBV9,CASSVAQARTNQQFF,TGTGCCAGCAGCGTAGCCCAAGCCCGGACTAACCAGCAGTTCTTC
TRBD2,TRBJ2-7,NA,TRBV11-2,CASSLSGGRVPEQYF,TGTGCCAGCAGCTTATCTGGCGGGAGAGTCCCCGAGCAGTACTTC
NA,TRBJ2-1,once,TRBV11-3,CASSSKLGQNNEQFF,TGTGCCAGCAGCTCCAAATTAGGACAGAACAATGAGCAGTTCTTC
TRBD1,TRBJ2-1,few,TRBV4-3,CASSLGQGGNEQFF,TGCGCCAGCAGCCTCGGACAGGGGGGCAATGAGCAGTTCTTC
NA,TRBJ1-2,NA,TRBV9,CASSVRGDGYTF,TGTGCCAGCAGCGTCCGGGGGGATGGCTACACCTTC
NA,TRBJ2-7,once,TRBV27,CASSLLNEQYF,TGTGCCAGCAGTTTATTAAACGAGCAGTACTTC